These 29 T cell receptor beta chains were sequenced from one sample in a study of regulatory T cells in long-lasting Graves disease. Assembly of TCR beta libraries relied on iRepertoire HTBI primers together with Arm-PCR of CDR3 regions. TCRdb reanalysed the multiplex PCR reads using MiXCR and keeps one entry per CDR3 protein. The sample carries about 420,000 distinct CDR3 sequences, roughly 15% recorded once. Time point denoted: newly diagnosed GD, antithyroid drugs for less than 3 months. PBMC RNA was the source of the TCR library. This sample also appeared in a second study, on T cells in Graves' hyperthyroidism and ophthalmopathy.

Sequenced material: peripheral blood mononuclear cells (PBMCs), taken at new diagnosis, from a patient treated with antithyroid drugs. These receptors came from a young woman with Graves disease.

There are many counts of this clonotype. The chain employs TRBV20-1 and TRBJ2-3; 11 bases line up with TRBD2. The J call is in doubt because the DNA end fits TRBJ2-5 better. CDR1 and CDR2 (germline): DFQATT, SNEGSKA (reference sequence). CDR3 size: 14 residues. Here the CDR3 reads CSAKLAGDHGTQYF. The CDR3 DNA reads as TGCAGTGCAAAACTAGCGGGAGATCATGGGACCCAGTACTTC.

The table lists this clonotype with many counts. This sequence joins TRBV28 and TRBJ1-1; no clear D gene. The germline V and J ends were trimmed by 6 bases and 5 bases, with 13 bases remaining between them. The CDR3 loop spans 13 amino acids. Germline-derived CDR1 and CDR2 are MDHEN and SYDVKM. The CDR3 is CASSPPSLTEAFF. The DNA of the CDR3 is TGTGCCAGCAGCCCCCCGTCTCTGACTGAAGCTTTCTTT.

The CDR3 here is CAIRVDGPLPGAFF. The CDR3 nucleotides read TGTGCCATCAGGGTGGACGGTCCCCTCCCTGGAGCTTTCTTT. The chain uses TRBV10-3 and TRBJ1-1; the D is unclear. CDR3 size: 14 residues. Trimming shortened V by 6 bases and J by 10 bases, and 21 bases separated the two germline ends. Germline-derived CDR1 and CDR2 are ENHRY and SYGVKD.

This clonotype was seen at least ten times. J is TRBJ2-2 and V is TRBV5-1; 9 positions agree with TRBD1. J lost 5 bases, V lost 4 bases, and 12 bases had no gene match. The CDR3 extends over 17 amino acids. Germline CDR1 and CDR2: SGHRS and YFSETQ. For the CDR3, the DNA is TGCGCCAGCAGCGCGACCGGGACAGGGTTGGGAACCGGGGAGCTGTTTTTT. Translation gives CASSATGTGLGTGELFF.

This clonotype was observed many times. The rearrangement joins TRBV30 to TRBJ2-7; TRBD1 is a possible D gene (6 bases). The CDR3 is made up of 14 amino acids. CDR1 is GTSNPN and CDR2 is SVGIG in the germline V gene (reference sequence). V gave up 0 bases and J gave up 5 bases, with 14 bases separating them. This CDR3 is CAWSVPLRDNEQYF. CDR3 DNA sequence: TGTGCCTGGAGTGTCCCCCTCAGGGACAACGAGCAGTACTTC.

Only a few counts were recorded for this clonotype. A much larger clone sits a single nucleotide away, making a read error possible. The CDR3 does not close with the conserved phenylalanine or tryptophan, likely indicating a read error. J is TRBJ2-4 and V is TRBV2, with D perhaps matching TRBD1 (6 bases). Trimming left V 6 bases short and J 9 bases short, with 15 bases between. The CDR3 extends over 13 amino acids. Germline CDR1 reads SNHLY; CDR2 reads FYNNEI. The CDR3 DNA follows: TGTGCCAGCAGGAAACAGGGATTAAGCATTCAGTACTCC. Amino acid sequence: CASRKQGLSIQYS.

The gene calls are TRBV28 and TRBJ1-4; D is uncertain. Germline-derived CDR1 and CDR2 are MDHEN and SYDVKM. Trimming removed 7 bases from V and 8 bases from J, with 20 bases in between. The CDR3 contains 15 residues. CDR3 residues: CASKSLGDLGEKLFF. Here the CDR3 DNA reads TGTGCCAGCAAATCCCTCGGTGACCTGGGCGAAAAACTGTTTTTT.

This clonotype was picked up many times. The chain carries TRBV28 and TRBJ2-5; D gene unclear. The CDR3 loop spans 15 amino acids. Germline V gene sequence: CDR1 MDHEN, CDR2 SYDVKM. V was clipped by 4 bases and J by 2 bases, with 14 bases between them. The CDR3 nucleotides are TGTGCCAGCAGTTCCCCCCCCGACGGACAAGAGACCCAGTACTTC. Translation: CASSSPPDGQETQYF.

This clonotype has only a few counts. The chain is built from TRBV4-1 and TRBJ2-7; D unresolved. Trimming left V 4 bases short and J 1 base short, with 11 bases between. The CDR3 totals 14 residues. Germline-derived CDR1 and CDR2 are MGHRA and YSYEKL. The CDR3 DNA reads TGCGCCAGCAGCCGGTGGGTCAGATCCTACGAGCAGTACTTC. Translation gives CASSRWVRSYEQYF.

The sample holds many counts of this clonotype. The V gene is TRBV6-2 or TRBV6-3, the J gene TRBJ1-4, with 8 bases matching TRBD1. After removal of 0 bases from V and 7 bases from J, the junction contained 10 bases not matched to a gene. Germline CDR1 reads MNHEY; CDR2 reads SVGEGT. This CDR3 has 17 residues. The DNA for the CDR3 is TGTGCCAGCAGTTACTCCACGACGACAGGGGAATTTGAAAAACTGTTTTTT. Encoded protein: CASSYSTTTGEFEKLFF.

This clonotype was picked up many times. Here the CDR3 reads CASSPDREIQPQHF. The CDR3 DNA reads as TGTGCCAGCAGCCCGGACAGGGAGATTCAGCCCCAGCATTTT. The gene calls are TRBV7-2 and TRBJ1-5, with TRBD1 matching 8 bases. The CDR3 loop spans 14 amino acids. Per germline, CDR1 SGHTA and CDR2 FQGNSA. J was trimmed by 6 bases and V by 5 bases; bases with no gene match: 6.

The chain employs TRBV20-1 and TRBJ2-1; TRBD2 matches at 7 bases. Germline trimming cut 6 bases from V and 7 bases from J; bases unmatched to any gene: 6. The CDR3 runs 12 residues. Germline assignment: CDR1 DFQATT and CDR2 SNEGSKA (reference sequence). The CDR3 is CSAIGLVNEQFF. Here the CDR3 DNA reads TGCAGTGCAATCGGACTAGTGAATGAGCAGTTCTTC.

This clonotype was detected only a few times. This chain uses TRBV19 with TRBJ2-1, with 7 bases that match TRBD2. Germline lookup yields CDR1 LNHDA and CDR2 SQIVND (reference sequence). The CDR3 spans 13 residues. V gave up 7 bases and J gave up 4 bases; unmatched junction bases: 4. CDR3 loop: CASKRDTYNEQFF. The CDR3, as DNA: TGTGCCAGTAAGCGGGATACGTACAATGAGCAGTTCTTC.

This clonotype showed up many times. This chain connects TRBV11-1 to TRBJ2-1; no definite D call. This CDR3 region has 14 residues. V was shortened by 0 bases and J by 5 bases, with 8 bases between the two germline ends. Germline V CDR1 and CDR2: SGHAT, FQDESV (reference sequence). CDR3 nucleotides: TGTGCCAGCAGCTTAGCGACCAGACACAATGAGCAGTTCTTC. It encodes CASSLATRHNEQFF.

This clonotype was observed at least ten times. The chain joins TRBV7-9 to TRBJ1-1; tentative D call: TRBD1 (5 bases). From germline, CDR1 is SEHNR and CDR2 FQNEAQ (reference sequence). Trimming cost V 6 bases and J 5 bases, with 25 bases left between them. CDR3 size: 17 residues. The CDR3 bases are TGTGCCAGCAGTGACCGGGGGGGTTCTCTCAAAGGTACTGAAGCTTTCTTT. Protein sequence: CASSDRGGSLKGTEAFF.

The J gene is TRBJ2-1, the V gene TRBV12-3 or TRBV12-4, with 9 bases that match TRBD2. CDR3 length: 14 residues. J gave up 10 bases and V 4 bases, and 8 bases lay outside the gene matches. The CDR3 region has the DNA TGTGCCAGCAGTTGGCGGGGGGGTATCTACGAGCAGTTCTTC. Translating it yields CASSWRGGIYEQFF.

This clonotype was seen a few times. CDR3 coding DNA: TGTGCCAGCAGTTTGGCGGGGGCCGTAGCCAAAAACATTCAGTACTTC. This encodes CASSLAGAVAKNIQYF. The chain has TRBV12-3 or TRBV12-4 and TRBJ2-4; tentatively, D is TRBD2 (7 bases). V was cut by 3 bases and J by 0 bases, with 12 bases left in between. The CDR3 consists of 16 residues.

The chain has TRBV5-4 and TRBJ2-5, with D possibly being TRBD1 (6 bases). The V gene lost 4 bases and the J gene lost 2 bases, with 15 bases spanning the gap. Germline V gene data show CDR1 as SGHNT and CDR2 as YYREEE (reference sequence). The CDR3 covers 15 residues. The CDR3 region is CASSTPPTGQETQYF. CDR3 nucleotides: TGTGCCAGCAGCACCCCCCCGACAGGACAAGAGACCCAGTACTTC.

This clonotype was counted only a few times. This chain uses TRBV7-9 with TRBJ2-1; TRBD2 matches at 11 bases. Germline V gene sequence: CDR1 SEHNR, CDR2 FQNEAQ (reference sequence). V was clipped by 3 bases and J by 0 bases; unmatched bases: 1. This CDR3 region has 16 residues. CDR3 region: CASSFSGRGSYNEQFF. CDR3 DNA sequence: TGTGCCAGCAGCTTTAGCGGGAGGGGCTCCTACAATGAGCAGTTCTTC.

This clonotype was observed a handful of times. The CDR3 loop is CSGRAGGGDEKLFF. The CDR3 nucleotides are TGCAGCGGGCGAGCCGGGGGGGGGGATGAAAAACTGTTTTTT. V gene TRBV29-1 combines with J gene TRBJ1-4; possibly TRBD1 for D (5 bases). The CDR3 totals 14 residues. V was trimmed by 7 bases and J by 6 bases, leaving 18 bases between them. Germline CDR1 is SQVTM and CDR2 is ANQGSEA.

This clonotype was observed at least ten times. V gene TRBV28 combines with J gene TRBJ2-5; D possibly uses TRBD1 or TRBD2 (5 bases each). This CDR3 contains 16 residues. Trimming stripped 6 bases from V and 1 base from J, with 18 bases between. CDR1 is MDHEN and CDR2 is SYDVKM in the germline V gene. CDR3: CASSSPGRSGQETQYF. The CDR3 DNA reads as TGTGCCAGCAGCTCCCCAGGGAGAAGTGGCCAAGAGACCCAGTACTTC.

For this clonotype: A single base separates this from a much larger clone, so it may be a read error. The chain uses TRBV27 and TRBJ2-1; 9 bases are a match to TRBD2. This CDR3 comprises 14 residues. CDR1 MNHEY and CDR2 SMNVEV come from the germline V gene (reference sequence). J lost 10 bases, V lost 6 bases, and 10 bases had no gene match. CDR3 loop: CASSATSGPYEQFF. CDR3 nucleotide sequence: TGTGCCAGCAGCGCAACTAGCGGGCCATACGAGCAGTTCTTC.

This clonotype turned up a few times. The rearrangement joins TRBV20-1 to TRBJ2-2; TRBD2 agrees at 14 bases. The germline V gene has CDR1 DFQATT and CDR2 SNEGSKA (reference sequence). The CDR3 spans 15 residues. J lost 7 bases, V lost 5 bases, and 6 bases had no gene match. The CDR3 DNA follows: TGCAGTGCTCTGACTAGCGGGAGGGCCCTCGGGGAGCTGTTTTTT. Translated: CSALTSGRALGELFF.

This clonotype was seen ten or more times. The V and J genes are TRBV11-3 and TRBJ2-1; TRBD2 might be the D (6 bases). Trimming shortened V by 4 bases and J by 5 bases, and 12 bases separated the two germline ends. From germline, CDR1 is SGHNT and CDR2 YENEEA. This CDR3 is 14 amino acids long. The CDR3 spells CASSSPGLNNEQFF. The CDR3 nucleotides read TGTGCCAGCAGCTCTCCGGGACTTAACAATGAGCAGTTCTTC. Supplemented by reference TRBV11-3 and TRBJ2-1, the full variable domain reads EAGVVQSPRYKIIEKKQPVAFWCNPISGHNTLYWYLQNLGQGPELLIRYENEEAVDDSQLPKDRFSAERLKGVDSTLKIQPAELGDSAVYLCASSSPGLNNEQFFGPGTRLTVL.

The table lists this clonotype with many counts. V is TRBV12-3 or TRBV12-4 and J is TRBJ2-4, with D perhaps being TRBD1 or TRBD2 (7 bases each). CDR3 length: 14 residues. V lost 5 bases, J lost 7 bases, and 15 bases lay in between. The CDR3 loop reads CASSPYRGGNIQYF. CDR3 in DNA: TGTGCCAGCAGTCCGTACAGGGGAGGGAACATTCAGTACTTC.

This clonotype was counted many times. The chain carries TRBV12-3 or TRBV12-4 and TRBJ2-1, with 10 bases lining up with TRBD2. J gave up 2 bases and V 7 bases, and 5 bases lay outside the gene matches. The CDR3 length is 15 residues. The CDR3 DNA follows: TGTGCCAGCACCCCAACTAGCGGGACCTACAATGAGCAGTTCTTC. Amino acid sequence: CASTPTSGTYNEQFF.

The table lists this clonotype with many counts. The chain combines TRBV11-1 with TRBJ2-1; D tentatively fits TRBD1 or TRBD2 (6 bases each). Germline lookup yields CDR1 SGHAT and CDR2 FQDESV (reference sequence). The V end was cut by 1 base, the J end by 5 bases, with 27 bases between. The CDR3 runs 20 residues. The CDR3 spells CASSLDGVGGGILFDNEQFF. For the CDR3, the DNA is TGTGCCAGCAGCTTAGATGGGGTTGGGGGCGGGATACTTTTTGACAATGAGCAGTTCTTC.

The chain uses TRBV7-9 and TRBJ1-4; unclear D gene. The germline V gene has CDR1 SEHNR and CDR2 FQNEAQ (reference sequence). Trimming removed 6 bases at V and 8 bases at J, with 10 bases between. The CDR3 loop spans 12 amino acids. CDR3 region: CASRRNREKLFF. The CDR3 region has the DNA TGTGCCAGCAGAAGGAATAGAGAAAAACTGTTTTTT.

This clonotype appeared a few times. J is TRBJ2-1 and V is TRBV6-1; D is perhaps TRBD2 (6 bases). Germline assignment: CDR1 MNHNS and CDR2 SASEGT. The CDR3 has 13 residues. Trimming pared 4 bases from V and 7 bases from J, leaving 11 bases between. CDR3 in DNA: TGTGCCAGCAGTGCCCAAAGCGGGAATGAGCAGTTCTTC. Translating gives CASSAQSGNEQFF.